The entry below gives a single TCR beta chain sequence along with its context. Its antigen has not been determined. Per-nucleotide qualities are absent, and no much larger clonotype sits a single base away. From the cysteine up to the phenylalanine, the CDR3 has a length of 17 residues. Only the CDR3 DNA stays, 51 bases, in frame from base 1. Ends trimmed: V by 6 bases, J by 4 bases; bases unmatched to a gene: 12. The germline V gene gives CDR1 as SGDLS and CDR2 as YYNGEE. TCRbeta CDR3 regions were amplified from genomic DNA by means of the immunoSEQ Assay, a bias-controlled multiplex PCR. From the authors' description of their analysis: The number of nucleated cells in each sample was estimated from the amplification of reference gene primers within the assay. To quantify the absolute abundance of each unique TCRbeta CDR3 rearrangement, sequence reads were collapsed and filtered. Productive Simpson clonality was computed per sample as the square root of Simpson's diversity index over productive rearrangements. The immuneACCESS repertoire file appears here via TCRdb, limited to in-frame rearrangements. These files lack a portion of the clones; in checked studies, under half of the deficit traces to unresolved V genes, and the cause of the others is not known. That table gives V, J and clone size, and the DNA gave D and trimming. Present in this sample are 250,000 to 350,000 clones, 70% to 90% of which were seen just once. 0.7% to 1% of the sample lies in the top ten.

The data are from a study of blood T cell repertoires in COVID-19 (dated by TCRdb to the early 2020s). A note on the overall study: Samples from collaborators originated in the United States, Italy and Spain and spanned both the acute and convalescent phases of COVID-19. The prospective study material was composed of cDNA or gDNA derived from T cells, B-cell-depleted T cells, or PBMCs. Deeply sampled blood TCRbeta repertoires from subjects exposed to, actively infected with, or recovered from COVID-19 were included in the dataset. A freely available public database, intended as a resource for researchers studying the immune response to SARS-CoV-2, is where the repertoires were released. Samples were obtained from the ongoing ImmuneRACE study (first 160 participants) and from over a thousand subjects provided by 6 global collaborators. A de-identified subject ID, COVID-19 status, age in years and sex were almost always included in the sample metadata. Where HLA class I and class II types were available, the types were taken from metadata supplied by the sample provider, not from assay-based typing.

Overall study results and their limits: Clinical and demographic metadata were provided uncurated, with the amount varying by source and participant.

At one collaborating source in Seattle, patients were enrolled during active infection and were followed longitudinally through the course of disease. Whole blood was collected in K2EDTA tubes by collaborating institutions according to the institutions' own protocols. For TCRbeta analysis, collaborator samples were shipped as frozen whole blood, as isolated PBMCs, or as DNA extracted from either sample type. The sequencing sample was made of peripheral blood. This receptor was identified in a human donor with COVID-19, enrolled during active disease. The donor label of this sample is uncertain. The rearrangement combines TRBV9 with TRBJ1-4, with TRBD1 identical over 10 junction bases. The CDR3 loop reads CASNRQGAALDNEKLFF. The sequence in DNA is TGTGCCAGCAACCGACAGGGGGCAGCGTTGGATAATGAAAAACTGTTTTTT.